This T cell receptor beta chain was sequenced in a study of T cell responses to AZD1222 COVID-19 vaccine. Study information: Second-dose schedules of about 4 or about 12 weeks were combined. Study observations and caveats: Reportedly, nearly half of unique spike TCRs recognized epitopes outside B.1.351/B.1.1.7 mutations.

As concerns this clone: Its antigen is as yet unknown.

The CDR3 loop spans 14 amino acids. From germline, CDR1 is SGDLS and CDR2 YYNGEE. V gave up 0 bases and J gave up 6 bases; unmatched junction bases: 3. Sequencing used immunoSEQ multiplex PCR; TCRdb keeps in-frame clones, though not all of them. This repertoire shows about 150,000 clones, around 94% found once; its top ten account for 1.3%. The gene calls are TRBV9 and TRBJ2-1, with 7 nucleotides matching TRBD2. This sequence originates from an adult in good health. The source material was peripheral blood, sampled on day 0 of AZD1222 vaccination. The CDR3 DNA follows: TGTGCCAGCAGCGTAGAGACTAGCTTCAATGAGCAGTTCTTC. Amino acid sequence: CASSVETSFNEQFF.